Listed here is a single T cell receptor beta chain. Germline V lookup: CDR1 MGHRA, CDR2 YSYEKL. V was trimmed by 0 bases and J by 5 bases, leaving 16 bases between them. This CDR3 has 16 amino acids. These data belong to a study of blood T cells in healthy people across ages. PCR was performed a second time for roughly 6 to 12 cycles using a sample-barcoded 5' primer and a J-beta primer mix. TCRdb redid the calling of the 5' RACE reads with MiXCR, one entry per CDR3 protein. The sample records approximately 2,000,000 distinct CDR3 sequences, 30% to 40% being singletons. The sequenced sample was blood. V and J are TRBV4-1 and TRBJ2-5, with a possible D match to TRBD2 (7 bases). This TCR was recovered from a human donor in good health. This CDR3 is CASSQDPVGGRETQYF. The CDR3 coding sequence is TGCGCCAGCAGCCAAGACCCAGTGGGGGGGCGGGAGACCCAGTACTTC.